What follows are 28 T cell receptor beta chains derived from one specimen sequenced in a study of T-cell memory formation after mild COVID-19. TCRdb recomputed calls from the 5' RACE reads with MiXCR, one row per CDR3 protein. This table holds 450,000 or so distinct CDR3 sequences, roughly 25% found once. Sequencing input: PBMCs or a T cell subset sorted from them (not recorded which). The receptors were gathered from an adult woman who had mild COVID-19 (a few samples of this study predate the infection). Cell type and time point are not known.

The V gene is TRBV2, the J gene TRBJ2-3; D tentatively reads TRBD1 or TRBD2 (6 bases each). This CDR3 contains 15 residues. With 4 bases removed from V and 0 bases from J, the gap between germline ends came to 11 bases. Germline lookup yields CDR1 SNHLY and CDR2 FYNNEI. In DNA, the CDR3 is TGTGCCAGCAGTGCCCTGGGGGGCAGCACAGATACGCAGTATTTT. Translation gives CASSALGGSTDTQYF.

The chain uses TRBV5-5 and TRBJ2-5, with TRBD1 as a possible D gene (5 bases). Germline V CDR1 and CDR2: SGHKS, YYEKEE (reference sequence). The CDR3 length is 13 residues. The V end lost 2 bases, the J end lost 2 bases, and 7 bases lay between the germline ends. CDR3 protein: CASSLQAQETQYF. In DNA form, the CDR3 reads TGTGCCAGCAGCTTACAGGCTCAAGAGACCCAGTACTTC.

This clonotype appeared once. CDR3 in DNA: TGCAGTGCTAGGTTGTCTAACTATGGCTACACCTTC. Its protein product is CSARLSNYGYTF. The chain employs TRBV20-1 and TRBJ1-2; unclear D gene. Germline CDR1 and CDR2: DFQATT and SNEGSKA (reference sequence). The CDR3 extends over 12 amino acids. V was trimmed by 3 bases and J by 0 bases, leaving 5 bases between them.

The chain is built from TRBV18 and TRBJ1-1, with D possibly TRBD1 on 6 matching bases. V lost 3 bases to trimming and J lost 7 bases, with 18 bases between them. Germline CDR1 is KGHSH and CDR2 is LQKENI. The CDR3 runs to 15 residues. CDR3 sequence (DNA): TGTGCCAGCTCACCGATGGACAGTCAAAGAGGTGAAGCTTTCTTT. Protein sequence: CASSPMDSQRGEAFF.

The chain couples TRBV6-6 to TRBJ2-5; D might be TRBD1 or TRBD2, each matching 5 bases. CDR1 is MNHNY, CDR2 SVGAGI, per germline (reference sequence). This CDR3 spans 14 amino acids. Trimming removed 8 bases from V and 4 bases from J, with 17 bases in between. CDR3 region: CASGKGRGGETQYF. The CDR3 DNA sequence: TGTGCCAGCGGGAAGGGGAGAGGAGGAGAGACCCAGTACTTC.

This chain links TRBV18 with TRBJ2-3, with D perhaps matching TRBD1 or TRBD2 (6 bases each). This CDR3 comprises 15 residues. V gave up 4 bases and J gave up 2 bases, with 13 bases separating them. The germline gives CDR1 KGHSH, CDR2 LQKENI. This CDR3 is CASSRGAGNTDTQYF. The CDR3 coding sequence is TGTGCCAGCTCACGGGGGGCCGGTAACACAGATACGCAGTATTTT.

This chain uses TRBV4-1 with TRBJ2-1, with a possible D match to TRBD2 (5 bases). Trimming shortened V by 0 bases and J by 10 bases, and 13 bases separated the two germline ends. The CDR3 runs 14 residues. The germline CDR1 and CDR2 sequences are MGHRA and YSYEKL. CDR3 residues: CASSQDLDLAEQFF. The CDR3 DNA reads TGCGCCAGCAGCCAAGATCTTGATTTAGCGGAGCAGTTCTTC.

The chain couples TRBV5-1 to TRBJ2-1, with TRBD1 identical over 7 bases. V was pared by 3 bases and J by 0 bases, with 3 bases of the junction left unmatched. The germline V gene encodes CDR1 SGHRS and CDR2 YFSETQ. The CDR3 is made up of 15 amino acids. The CDR3 DNA sequence: TGCGCCAGCAGCTCAGGGGGTTTCTCCTACAATGAGCAGTTCTTC. This translates into CASSSGGFSYNEQFF.

This chain links TRBV2 with TRBJ2-2, with D unclear. The CDR3 has 13 amino acids. Trimming shortened V by 10 bases and J by 0 bases, and 9 bases separated the two germline ends. Germline V lookup: CDR1 SNHLY, CDR2 FYNNEI. CDR3 DNA sequence: TGTGCCAAGACAAGGTCGAACACCGGGGAGCTGTTTTTT. Encoded protein: CAKTRSNTGELFF.

This chain links TRBV7-2 with TRBJ2-5; the D gene is possibly TRBD1 (6 bases). The V end lost 0 bases, the J end lost 5 bases, and 16 bases lay between the germline ends. The CDR3 spans 16 residues. The V gene's germline CDR1 is SGHTA and CDR2 FQGNSA. CDR3 sequence: CASSLAMAGVGETQYF. As DNA, the CDR3 is TGTGCCAGCAGCTTAGCGATGGCAGGGGTTGGGGAGACCCAGTACTTC.

This clonotype was observed a few times. This chain joins TRBV18 and TRBJ2-7; no definite D call. CDR1 is KGHSH, CDR2 LQKENI, per germline. The CDR3 runs 12 residues. Trimming cost V 6 bases and J 6 bases, with 12 bases left between them. The chain's CDR3 is CASSPKSGEQYF. CDR3 nucleotides: TGTGCCAGCTCCCCCAAATCGGGCGAGCAGTACTTC.

This clonotype was detected only a few times. A junction end diverges from the germline sequence, so it may reflect a read error. V is TRBV7-7 and J is TRBJ2-1, with 15 bases aligning to TRBD2. The CDR3 has 15 amino acids. CDR1 SSHAT and CDR2 FNYEAQ come from the germline V gene (reference sequence). CDR3 protein: CASSRGLAGGDEQFF. The DNA for the CDR3 is TGTGCTAGCAGCCGCGGACTAGCGGGAGGGGATGAGCAGTTCTTC.

This clonotype occurred a few times. The rearrangement uses TRBV7-3 and TRBJ2-3, with 9 bases fitting TRBD2. J lost 8 bases, V lost 1 base, and 7 bases had no gene match. The CDR3 has 15 residues. Germline V gene data show CDR1 as SGHTA and CDR2 as FQGTGA. The DNA for the CDR3 is TGTGCCAGCAGCTTAAACAGCCGAGCGGGGGGTACGCAGTATTTT. It yields the protein CASSLNSRAGGTQYF.

This chain uses TRBV18 with TRBJ2-7; D ambiguous. V was cut by 2 bases and J by 5 bases, with 10 bases left in between. This CDR3 comprises 13 residues. CDR1 and CDR2 from the germline V gene are KGHSH and LQKENI. CDR3: CASSPSSQDEQYF. The DNA of the CDR3 is TGTGCCAGCTCACCAAGCTCTCAGGACGAGCAGTACTTC.

The chain joins TRBV29-1 to TRBJ2-5; weak D call: TRBD1 (5 bases). Trimming took 7 bases from V and 5 from J, leaving 11 bases between them. CDR1 and CDR2 from the germline V gene are SQVTM and ANQGSEA. The CDR3 runs 11 residues. The CDR3 protein is CSAMKGETQYF. CDR3 nucleotide sequence: TGCAGCGCCATGAAGGGGGAGACCCAGTACTTC.

This clonotype turned up a few times. The CDR3 here is CASVRGTSVVSAGAGELFF. CDR3 nucleotide sequence: TGTGCCAGCGTCCGAGGGACTAGTGTCGTTTCGGCGGGTGCCGGGGAGCTGTTTTTT. The chain has TRBV12-3 or TRBV12-4 and TRBJ2-2; the match to TRBD2 covers 8 bases. The CDR3 runs to 19 residues. J gave up 6 bases and V 8 bases, and 23 bases lay outside the gene matches.

This clonotype has just a few counts. The chain joins TRBV25-1 to TRBJ2-7, with 8 bases that match TRBD1. Germline CDR1 MGHDK, CDR2 SYGVNS. J was trimmed by 5 bases and V by 1 base; bases with no gene match: 4. The CDR3 length is 14 residues. The CDR3 loop reads CASSELDRGHEQYF. CDR3 sequence (DNA): TGTGCCAGCAGTGAATTAGACAGGGGCCACGAGCAGTACTTC.

This clonotype came up once. V usage is TRBV6-2 or TRBV6-3 and J usage is TRBJ2-1; perhaps TRBD2 as D (6 bases). Germline CDR1 is MNHEY and CDR2 is SVGEGT. V gave up 0 bases and J gave up 4 bases, with 13 bases separating them. This CDR3 contains 16 residues. The chain's CDR3 is CASSYSQGRGYNEQFF. As DNA, the CDR3 is TGTGCCAGCAGTTACTCGCAAGGGCGGGGTTACAATGAGCAGTTCTTC.

This clonotype appeared a few times. The chain employs TRBV5-1 and TRBJ1-1, with TRBD1 matching over 7 bases. Looked up from germline, CDR1 is SGHRS and CDR2 is YFSETQ. V dropped 0 bases and J dropped 5; count of bases not matched to a gene: 1. The CDR3 runs to 13 residues. The CDR3 sequence is CASSLVGQTEAFF. CDR3 nucleotides: TGCGCCAGCAGCTTGGTGGGACAGACTGAAGCTTTCTTT. Complete variable domain (other parts from reference TRBV5-1 and TRBJ1-1): KAGVTQTPRYLIKTRGQQVTLSCSPISGHRSVSWYQQTPGQGLQFLFEYFSETQRNKGNFPGRFSGRQFSNSRSEMNVSTLELGDSALYLCASSLVGQTEAFFGQGTRLTVV.

This clonotype has a handful of counts. V is TRBV23-1 and J is TRBJ1-2; 8 bases are a match to TRBD1. TRBV23-1 carries the ORF label, with uncertain function. V lost 7 bases, J lost 5 bases, and 9 bases stayed unmatched. The CDR3 is 14 residues long. For the CDR3, the DNA is TGCGCCAGCACCCAGGACAGGGCGCGGTATGGCTACACCTTC. This encodes CASTQDRARYGYTF.

A few counts support this clonotype. The chain has TRBV20-1 and TRBJ2-7, with a possible D match to TRBD2 (5 bases). The CDR3 is 13 residues long. V dropped 6 bases and J dropped 1 base, with 13 bases sitting between them. Germline CDR1 is DFQATT and CDR2 is SNEGSKA (reference sequence). The CDR3 DNA reads as TGCAGTGCGAAGAGGGATGCGTCCTACGAGCAGTACTTC. As protein: CSAKRDASYEQYF.

The chain has TRBV6-2 or TRBV6-3 and TRBJ1-1; 7 positions match TRBD1. The CDR3 totals 15 residues. Germline assignment: CDR1 MNHEY and CDR2 SVGEGT. V shed 7 bases, J shed 3 bases, and the junction held 11 bases outside the gene matches. DNA of the CDR3: TGTGCCAGCATACCTCGACAGGGAGGTTACACTGAAGCTTTCTTT. It translates to CASIPRQGGYTEAFF.

This clonotype was detected a few times. The rearrangement links TRBV12-3 or TRBV12-4 to TRBJ2-7; TRBD1 agrees at 7 bases. The CDR3 length is 14 residues. After removal of 1 base from V and 3 bases from J, the junction contained 3 bases not matched to a gene. CDR3 residues: CASSLVGQIYEQYF. The CDR3 bases are TGTGCCAGCAGTTTAGTGGGACAGATCTACGAGCAGTACTTC.

This clonotype has just one count. The rearrangement links TRBV2 to TRBJ1-4, with D maybe TRBD1 (5 bases). Germline V lookup: CDR1 SNHLY, CDR2 FYNNEI. CDR3 size: 13 residues. V dropped 10 bases and J dropped 8 bases, with 17 bases sitting between them. DNA of the CDR3: TGTGCCACAGCAAAGGGGAATTTAGAAAAACTGTTTTTT. Translated, it gives CATAKGNLEKLFF.

In this sample, this clonotype turned up a few times. The rearrangement joins TRBV29-1 to TRBJ1-4; TRBD1 agrees at 7 bases. This CDR3 contains 13 residues. The ends lost 3 bases at V and 8 bases at J; junction bases unmatched: 6. Germline values: CDR1 SQVTM, CDR2 ANQGSEA. CDR3 coding DNA: TGCAGCGTTGAGGAAGGGGGCCGGGAAAAACTGTTTTTT. It is translated as CSVEEGGREKLFF. The variable domain in full, completed from reference TRBV29-1 and TRBJ1-4, reads SAVISQKPSRDICQRGTSLTIQCQVDSQVTMMFWYRQQPGQSLTLIATANQGSEATYESGFVIDKFPISRPNLTFSTLTVSNMSPEDSSIYLCSVEEGGREKLFFGSGTQLSVL.

This clonotype was counted between two and nine times. The chain couples TRBV28 to TRBJ2-2, with D hard to call. Trimming took off 2 bases at V and 10 bases at J, with 5 bases between the two ends. CDR3 length equals 11 residues. Germline-derived CDR1 and CDR2 are MDHEN and SYDVKM. The CDR3 DNA sequence: TGTGCCAGCAGTTTAATGGAGGAGCTGTTTTTT. Protein sequence: CASSLMEELFF. Based on the CDR3 plus reference TRBV28 and TRBJ2-2, the full variable domain is DVKVTQSSRYLVKRTGEKVFLECVQDMDHENMFWYRQDPGLGLRLIYFSYDVKMKEKGDIPEGYSVSREKKERFSLILESASTNQTSMYLCASSLMEELFFGEGSRLTVL.

CDR3 sequence reads: CATSDLVEGTDTQYF. Written as DNA, the CDR3 is TGTGCCACCAGTGATTTGGTGGAGGGAACAGATACGCAGTATTTT. This chain joins TRBV24-1 and TRBJ2-3; maybe TRBD2 (6 bases). The V end lost 0 bases, the J end lost 3 bases, and 9 bases lay between the germline ends. CDR1 is KGHDR and CDR2 is SFDVKD in the germline V gene. This CDR3 has 15 amino acids.

Only a few counts were recorded for this clonotype. CDR3 amino acids: CSASRLEGTEAFF. In DNA form, the CDR3 reads TGCAGTGCTTCGCGTTTAGAGGGCACTGAAGCTTTCTTT. V and J are TRBV20-1 and TRBJ1-1; D is undetermined. The CDR3 contains 13 residues. V was clipped by 5 bases and J by 4 bases, with 14 bases between them. Germline V lookup: CDR1 DFQATT, CDR2 SNEGSKA (reference sequence).